Here is one T cell receptor (beta chain) with its context. The data were obtained in a study of blood T cell repertoires in COVID-19. V was clipped by 1 base and J by 3 bases, with 8 bases between them. The germline gives CDR1 MNHEY, CDR2 SMNVEV (reference sequence). This CDR3 region has 14 residues. Original data processing: Estimation of nucleated cell counts was performed using reference gene primer amplification. TCRdb's table, derived via immunoSEQ multiplex PCR, lists solely in-frame clones and lacks some. Clonal size and the V and J genes are those of that table, whereas D and trimming came from the DNA. The data hold just under 20,000 clones, with 70% to 90% observed a single time.

The sequencing sample was made of peripheral blood. The TCR was taken from a human donor with active COVID-19. The donor label of this sample is uncertain. The rearrangement uses TRBV27 and TRBJ2-3, with D unclear. In DNA form, the CDR3 reads TGTGCCAGCAGTTTATGGGCCGCAACAGATACGCAGTATTTT. The encoded protein is CASSLWAATDTQYF.